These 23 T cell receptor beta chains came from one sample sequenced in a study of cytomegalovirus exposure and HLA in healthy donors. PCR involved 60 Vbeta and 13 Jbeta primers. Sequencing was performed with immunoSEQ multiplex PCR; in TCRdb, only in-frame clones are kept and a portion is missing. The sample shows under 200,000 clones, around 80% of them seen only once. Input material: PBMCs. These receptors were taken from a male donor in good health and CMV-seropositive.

Here the CDR3 reads CASSLSGNTYNEQFF. The CDR3 DNA reads as TGTGCCAGCAGCCTATCCGGGAACACCTACAATGAGCAGTTCTTC. The V call is TRBV7-6, the J call TRBJ2-1, with a possible D match to TRBD2 (5 bases). Per germline, CDR1 SGHVS and CDR2 FNYEAQ. Trimming left V 5 bases short and J 2 bases short, with 13 bases between. The CDR3 extends over 15 amino acids.

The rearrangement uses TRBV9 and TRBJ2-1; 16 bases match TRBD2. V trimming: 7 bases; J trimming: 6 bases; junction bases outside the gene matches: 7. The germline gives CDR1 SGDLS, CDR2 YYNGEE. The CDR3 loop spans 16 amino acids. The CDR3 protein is CASDPGLAGGPNEQFF. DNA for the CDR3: TGTGCCAGCGACCCGGGACTAGCGGGAGGGCCCAATGAGCAGTTCTTC.

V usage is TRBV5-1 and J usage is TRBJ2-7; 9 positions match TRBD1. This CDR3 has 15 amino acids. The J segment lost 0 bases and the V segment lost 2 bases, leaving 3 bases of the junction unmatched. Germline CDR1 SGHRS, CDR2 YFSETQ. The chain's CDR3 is CASSFTGGYSYEQYF. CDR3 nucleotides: TGCGCCAGCAGCTTCACAGGGGGCTACTCCTACGAGCAGTACTTC.

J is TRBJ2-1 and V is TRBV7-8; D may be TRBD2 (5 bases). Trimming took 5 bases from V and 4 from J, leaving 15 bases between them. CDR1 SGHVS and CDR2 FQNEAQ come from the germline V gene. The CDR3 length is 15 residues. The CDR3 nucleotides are TGTGCCAGCAGCCCCCGTTTGGCGGGTTACAATGAGCAGTTCTTC. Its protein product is CASSPRLAGYNEQFF. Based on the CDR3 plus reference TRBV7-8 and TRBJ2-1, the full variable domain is GAGVSQSPRYKVAKRGQDVALRCDPISGHVSLFWYQQALGQGPEFLTYFQNEAQLDKSGLPSDRFFAERPEGSVSTLKIQRTQQEDSAVYLCASSPRLAGYNEQFFGPGTRLTVL.

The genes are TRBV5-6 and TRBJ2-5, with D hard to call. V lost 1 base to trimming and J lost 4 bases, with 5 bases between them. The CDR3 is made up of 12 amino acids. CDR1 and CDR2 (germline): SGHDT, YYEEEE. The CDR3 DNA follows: TGTGCCAGCAGCTTGCCCGGAGAGACCCAGTACTTC. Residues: CASSLPGETQYF.

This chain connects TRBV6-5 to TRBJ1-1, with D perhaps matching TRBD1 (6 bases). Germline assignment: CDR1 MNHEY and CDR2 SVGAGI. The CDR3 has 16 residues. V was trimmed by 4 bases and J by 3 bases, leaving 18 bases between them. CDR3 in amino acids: CASSWVRDIYYTEAFF. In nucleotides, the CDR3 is TGTGCCAGCAGTTGGGTCCGGGACATTTATTACACTGAAGCTTTCTTT.

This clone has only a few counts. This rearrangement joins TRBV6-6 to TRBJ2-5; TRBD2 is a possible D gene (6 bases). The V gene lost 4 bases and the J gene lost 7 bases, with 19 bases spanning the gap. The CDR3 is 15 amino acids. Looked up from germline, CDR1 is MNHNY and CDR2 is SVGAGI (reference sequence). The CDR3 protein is CASSFTGEGMGTQYF. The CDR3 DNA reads TGTGCCAGCAGTTTTACGGGAGAGGGGATGGGGACCCAGTACTTC.

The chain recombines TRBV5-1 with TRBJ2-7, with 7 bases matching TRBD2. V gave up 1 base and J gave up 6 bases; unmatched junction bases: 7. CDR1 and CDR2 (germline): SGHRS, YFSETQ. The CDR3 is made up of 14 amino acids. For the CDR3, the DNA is TGCGCCAGCAGCTTGACAGGCTGGGAGGGCGAGCAGTACTTC. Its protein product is CASSLTGWEGEQYF.

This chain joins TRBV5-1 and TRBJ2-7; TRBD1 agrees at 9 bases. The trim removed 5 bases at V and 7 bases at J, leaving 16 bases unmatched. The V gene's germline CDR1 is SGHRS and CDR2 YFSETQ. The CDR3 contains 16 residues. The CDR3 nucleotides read TGCGCCAGCAGTTCGAGGGGGGACAGGGACATCTGTGAGCAGTACTTC. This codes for CASSSRGDRDICEQYF.

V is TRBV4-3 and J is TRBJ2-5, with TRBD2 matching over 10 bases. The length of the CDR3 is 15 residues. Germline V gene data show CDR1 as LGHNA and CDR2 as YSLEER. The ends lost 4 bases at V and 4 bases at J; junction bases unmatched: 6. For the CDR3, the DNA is TGCGCCAGCAGCCCCGGACTAGCGGCTCCAGAGACCCAGTACTTC. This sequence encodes CASSPGLAAPETQYF.

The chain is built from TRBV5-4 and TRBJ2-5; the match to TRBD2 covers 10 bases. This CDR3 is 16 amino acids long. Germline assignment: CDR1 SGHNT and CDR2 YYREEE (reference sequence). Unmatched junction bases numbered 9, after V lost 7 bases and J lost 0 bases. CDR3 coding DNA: TGTGCCAGCGGATTAGAGGGACTAGCGAACCAAGAGACCCAGTACTTC. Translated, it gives CASGLEGLANQETQYF. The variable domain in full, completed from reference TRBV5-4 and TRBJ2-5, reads ETGVTQSPTHLIKTRGQQVTLRCSSQSGHNTVSWYQQALGQGPQFIFQYYREEENGRGNFPPRFSGLQFPNYSSELNVNALELDDSALYLCASGLEGLANQETQYFGPGTRLLVL.

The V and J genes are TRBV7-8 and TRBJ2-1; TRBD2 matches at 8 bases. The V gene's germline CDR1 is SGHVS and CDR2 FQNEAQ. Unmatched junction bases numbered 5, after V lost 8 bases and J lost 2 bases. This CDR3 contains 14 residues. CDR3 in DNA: TGTGCCAGCCGCCGGGGGGGAACCTACAATGAGCAGTTCTTC. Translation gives CASRRGGTYNEQFF.

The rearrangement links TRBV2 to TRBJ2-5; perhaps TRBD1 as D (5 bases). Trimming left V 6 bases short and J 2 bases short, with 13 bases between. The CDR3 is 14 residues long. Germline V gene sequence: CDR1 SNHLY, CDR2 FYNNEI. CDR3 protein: CASSNGAVQETQYF. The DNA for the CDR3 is TGTGCCAGCAGCAATGGGGCAGTTCAAGAGACCCAGTACTTC.

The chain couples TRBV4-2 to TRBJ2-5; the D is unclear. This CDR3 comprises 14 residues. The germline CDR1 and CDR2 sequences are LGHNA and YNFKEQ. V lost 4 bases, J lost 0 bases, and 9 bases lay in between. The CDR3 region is CASSPRSYQETQYF. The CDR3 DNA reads TGTGCCAGCAGCCCGCGGTCGTACCAAGAGACCCAGTACTTC.

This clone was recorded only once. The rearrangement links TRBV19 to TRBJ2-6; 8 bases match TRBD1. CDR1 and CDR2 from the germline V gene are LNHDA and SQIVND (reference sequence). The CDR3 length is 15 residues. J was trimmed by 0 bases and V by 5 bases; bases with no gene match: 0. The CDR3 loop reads CASSQGASGANVLTF. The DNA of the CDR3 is TGTGCCAGTAGTCAGGGGGCCTCTGGGGCCAACGTCCTGACTTTC.

CDR3 in amino acids: CASGGGGQPQHF. Here the CDR3 DNA reads TGTGCCAGCGGGGGCGGTGGTCAGCCCCAGCATTTT. The chain is built from TRBV28 and TRBJ1-5; maybe TRBD1 (6 bases). V lost 8 bases to trimming and J lost 6 bases, with 11 bases between them. CDR3 length: 12 amino acids. CDR1 is MDHEN, CDR2 SYDVKM, per germline.

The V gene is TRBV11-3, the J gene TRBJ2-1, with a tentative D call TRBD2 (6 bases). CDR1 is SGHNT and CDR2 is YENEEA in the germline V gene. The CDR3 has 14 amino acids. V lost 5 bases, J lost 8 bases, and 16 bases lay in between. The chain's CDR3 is CASSTELARDEQFF. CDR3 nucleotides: TGTGCCAGCAGCACCGAGCTAGCGAGGGATGAGCAGTTCTTC.

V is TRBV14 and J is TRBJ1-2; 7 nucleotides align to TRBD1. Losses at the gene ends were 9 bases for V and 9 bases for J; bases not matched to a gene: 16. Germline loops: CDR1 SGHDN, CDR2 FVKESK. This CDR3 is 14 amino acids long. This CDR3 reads CASSPLIGGASYTF. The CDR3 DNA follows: TGTGCCAGTAGTCCTCTCATAGGGGGCGCGAGCTACACCTTC.

The CDR3 is CASSSGGGIYGYTF. CDR3 nucleotides: TGTGCCAGCAGTTCAGGGGGCGGTATTTATGGCTACACCTTC. The V call is TRBV27, the J call TRBJ1-2; 8 bases line up with TRBD1. This CDR3 comprises 14 residues. The germline V gene has CDR1 MNHEY and CDR2 SMNVEV (reference sequence). J lost 5 bases, V lost 4 bases, and 6 bases had no gene match.

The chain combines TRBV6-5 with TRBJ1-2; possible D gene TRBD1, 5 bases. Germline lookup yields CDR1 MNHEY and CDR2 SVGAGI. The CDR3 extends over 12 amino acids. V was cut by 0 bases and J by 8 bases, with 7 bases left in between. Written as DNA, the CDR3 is TGTGCCAGCAGTTACTCGTCAGGGGGCTACACCTTC. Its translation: CASSYSSGGYTF.

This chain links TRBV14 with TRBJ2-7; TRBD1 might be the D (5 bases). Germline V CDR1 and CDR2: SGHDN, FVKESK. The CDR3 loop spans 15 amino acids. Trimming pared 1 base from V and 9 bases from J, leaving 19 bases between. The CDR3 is CASSQGWGRPTVQYF. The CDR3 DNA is TGTGCCAGCAGCCAAGGCTGGGGCAGACCCACGGTGCAGTACTTC.

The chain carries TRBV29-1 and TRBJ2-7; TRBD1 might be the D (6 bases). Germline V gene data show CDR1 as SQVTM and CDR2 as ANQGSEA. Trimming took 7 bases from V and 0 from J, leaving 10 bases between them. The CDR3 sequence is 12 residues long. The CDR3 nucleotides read TGCAGCGCCACAGGGAGCTCCTACGAGCAGTACTTC. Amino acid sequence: CSATGSSYEQYF.

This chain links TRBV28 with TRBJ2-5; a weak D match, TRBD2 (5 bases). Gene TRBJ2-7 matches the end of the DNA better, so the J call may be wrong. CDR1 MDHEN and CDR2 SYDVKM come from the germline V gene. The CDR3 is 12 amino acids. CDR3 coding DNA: TGTGCCAGCAGCACTACTAGAGGCGAGCAGTACTTC. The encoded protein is CASSTTRGEQYF.